This T cell receptor (beta chain) was observed in a study of shared clonotypes between healthy human individuals. Naive CD8 populations comprised CD45RO-negative cells positively selected for CCR7, excluding terminally differentiated effector memory CD45RA+ cells. V lost 4 bases to trimming and J lost 0 bases, with 13 bases between them. This CDR3 has 16 amino acids. Looked up from germline, CDR1 is MNHEY and CDR2 is SMNVEV (reference sequence). Clones were sequenced by immunoSEQ multiplex PCR, and TCRdb holds only the in-frame ones, with some missing. The sample holds about 2 million clones, about 95% seen once.

The sequence came from a man younger than 35 in good health. The chain uses TRBV27 and TRBJ2-1; TRBD1 might be the D (6 bases). The sequenced material came from naive CD8+ T cells sorted from blood. The CDR3 region is CASSSPGHTSYNEQFF. As DNA, the CDR3 is TGTGCCAGCAGTTCCCCGGGACACACCTCCTACAATGAGCAGTTCTTC.